These T cell receptor beta chains were read from a single sample in a study of tumour-infiltrating T cells in Burkitt lymphoma. The data were produced by immunoSEQ multiplex PCR, yet TCRdb's version contains in-frame clones alone and is incomplete. The repertoire has about 2,000 clones, roughly 14% of them found once; the top ten carry under 8.5%. The sample comprised tumor tissue. Receptors were obtained from a human donor with Burkitt lymphoma. Both conserved end residues are trimmed from each CDR3.

v_gene: TRBV2; CDR3aa: ASSDRKQGGEKLF
v_gene: TRBV7-2; CDR3aa: ASSFTGLSGYT
v_gene: TRBV2; CDR3aa: ASSERDSGYDEQF
v_gene: TRBV7-9; CDR3aa: ASSLVGVEGTGELF
v_gene: TRBV18; CDR3aa: ASSEDGGYGYT
v_gene: TRBV4-1; CDR3aa: ASSPDRGYQETQY
v_gene: TRBV4-1; CDR3aa: ASSQEGTPSNQPQH
v_gene: TRBV6-6; CDR3aa: ASGQAGNTEAF
v_gene: TRBV4-3; CDR3aa: ASSRKGTGELF
v_gene: TRBV13; CDR3aa: ASSLRLAGEETQY
v_gene: TRBV4-1; CDR3aa: ASSQVPGSPLH
v_gene: TRBV6-6; CDR3aa: ASRTTNEKLF
v_gene: TRBV4-1; CDR3aa: ASSQALAGGHRQF
v_gene: TRBV4-3; CDR3aa: ASSHGTGFTEAF
v_gene: TRBV9; CDR3aa: ASSVEHGDEQF
v_gene: TRBV7-9; CDR3aa: ASSPGGAEAF
v_gene: TRBV19; CDR3aa: ASRTGQGNTGELF
v_gene: TRBV30; CDR3aa: AWRDSYSGNTIY
v_gene: TRBV6-1; CDR3aa: ASSEEDRNIQY
v_gene: TRBV30; CDR3aa: AWSPGTGDEQY
v_gene: TRBV5-6; CDR3aa: ASSFGTGSHEAF
v_gene: TRBV4-1; CDR3aa: ASSQDGRGRFPLYSGPLH
v_gene: TRBV10-3; CDR3aa: AIKGGAKNTEAF
v_gene: TRBV19; CDR3aa: ASGVTGRINIQY
v_gene: TRBV6-6; CDR3aa: ASSYSVLASEQF
v_gene: TRBV4-3; CDR3aa: ASSQDLGIYEQY
v_gene: TRBV18; CDR3aa: ASSPPSTDTQY
v_gene: TRBV29-1; CDR3aa: SVGGALRVGGELF
v_gene: TRBV4-3; CDR3aa: ASSQGTGTSYGYT
v_gene: TRBV7-8; CDR3aa: ASSLTSGSTEAF
v_gene: TRBV5-1; CDR3aa: ASSLWGYTEAF
v_gene: TRBV12-2; CDR3aa: ASRLANRATTGGGSPTNEKLF
v_gene: TRBV4-3; CDR3aa: ASSQDRSRNYGYT
v_gene: TRBV7-2; CDR3aa: ASSWTASDTQY
v_gene: TRBV10-2; CDR3aa: ASSRGALYGYT
v_gene: TRBV15; CDR3aa: ATSRGYTEAF
v_gene: TRBV18; CDR3aa: ASSPQGAVGKLF
v_gene: TRBV4-2; CDR3aa: ASSQGGTAQETQY
v_gene: TRBV14; CDR3aa: ASSQAGSYEQY
v_gene: TRBV7-2; CDR3aa: ASSSRTLGSEAF
v_gene: TRBV19; CDR3aa: ASSMRGDGQGKETQY
v_gene: TRBV7-9; CDR3aa: ASSARDRVYNEQF
v_gene: TRBV9; CDR3aa: ASSGKSSYNEQF
v_gene: TRBV9; CDR3aa: ASSVAGQQETQY
v_gene: TRBV9; CDR3aa: ASSVGKEGGTEAF
v_gene: TRBV30; CDR3aa: AWRQEGEQY
v_gene: TRBV25-1; CDR3aa: ASSVQGAYNEQF
v_gene: TRBV9; CDR3aa: ASSVVGLPDTQY
v_gene: TRBV4-2; CDR3aa: ASSQEGAVNEKLF
v_gene: TRBV6-1; CDR3aa: ASRSTGDQPQH
v_gene: TRBV7-3; CDR3aa: ASSLQRFSTYGYT
v_gene: TRBV5-5; CDR3aa: ASSITGIRLSSTNEKLF
v_gene: TRBV5-6; CDR3aa: ASSLGLGGHEQY
v_gene: TRBV27; CDR3aa: ASSLSGTYSEKLF
v_gene: TRBV7-8; CDR3aa: ASSLRRPYEQY
v_gene: TRBV18; CDR3aa: ASSPFWGLSGNTIY
v_gene: TRBV5-1; CDR3aa: ASSPGLASGSTDTQY
v_gene: TRBV29-1; CDR3aa: SVEDPSIGGNTEAF
v_gene: TRBV9; CDR3aa: ASSVGLTSTDTQY